The clone carrying this T cell receptor (beta chain) was observed a handful of times. The data belong to a study of read filtering for tumor transcriptome and immune sequencing. The germline V gene has CDR1 KGHSH and CDR2 LQKENI. Between the trimmed V and J ends, which lost 6 bases and 0 bases, there was a span of 9 bases. The CDR3 is made up of 13 amino acids. From 300 to 400 ng of RNA, a library with molecular barcoded alpha/delta and beta/gamma adaptors was made. MiXCR, applied by TCRdb to the reads, yields one record per CDR3 protein. The sample lists 75,000 to 95,000 distinct CDR3 sequences, around a fifth occurring once.

V is TRBV18 and J is TRBJ2-7; D gene ambiguous. The sequencing input was a population of CD138-negative cells sorted from bone marrow. This receptor was taken from a donor at least 40 years old with multiple myeloma. CDR3 nucleotides: TGTGCCAGCTCTCTCGAAAGCTCCTACGAGCAGTACTTC. Translating it yields CASSLESSYEQYF.